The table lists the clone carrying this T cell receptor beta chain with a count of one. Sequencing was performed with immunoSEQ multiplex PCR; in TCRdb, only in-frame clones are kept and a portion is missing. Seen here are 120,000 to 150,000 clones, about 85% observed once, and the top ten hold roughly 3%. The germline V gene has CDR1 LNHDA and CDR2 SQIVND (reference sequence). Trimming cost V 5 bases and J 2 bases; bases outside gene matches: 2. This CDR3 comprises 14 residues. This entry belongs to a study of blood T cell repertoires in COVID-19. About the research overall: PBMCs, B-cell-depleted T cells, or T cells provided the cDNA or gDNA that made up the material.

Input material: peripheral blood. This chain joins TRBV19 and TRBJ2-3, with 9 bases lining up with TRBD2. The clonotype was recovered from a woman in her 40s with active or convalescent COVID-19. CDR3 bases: TGTGCCAGTAGTCGACTAGCGGACACAGATACGCAGTATTTT. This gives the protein CASSRLADTDTQYF.